This TCR beta chain was sequenced during a study of blood T cells in healthy people across ages. This clonotype was counted a few times. Its matching antigen is unknown. General study findings and limits: Diversity estimates drawn from one million T cells were deemed underestimates.

Trimming removed 8 bases from V and 2 bases from J, with 15 bases in between. This CDR3 comprises 13 residues. Germline V gene lookup returns CDR1 DFQATT and CDR2 SNEGSKA (reference sequence). Next came a second PCR, run for about 6 to 12 cycles, which used a sample-barcoded 5' primer along with a J-beta primer mix. TCRdb re-analysed the 5' RACE reads in MiXCR, keeping a single row per CDR3 protein. The sample records hundreds of thousands of distinct CDR3 sequences, about three fifths being singletons. The sequence was obtained from a man younger than 45 in good health. The chain is built from TRBV20-1 and TRBJ2-5; tentative D call: TRBD2 (5 bases). The specimen was blood. The CDR3 spells CSTFKGAQETQYF. The CDR3 DNA follows: TGCAGTACTTTTAAGGGAGCTCAAGAGACCCAGTACTTC.